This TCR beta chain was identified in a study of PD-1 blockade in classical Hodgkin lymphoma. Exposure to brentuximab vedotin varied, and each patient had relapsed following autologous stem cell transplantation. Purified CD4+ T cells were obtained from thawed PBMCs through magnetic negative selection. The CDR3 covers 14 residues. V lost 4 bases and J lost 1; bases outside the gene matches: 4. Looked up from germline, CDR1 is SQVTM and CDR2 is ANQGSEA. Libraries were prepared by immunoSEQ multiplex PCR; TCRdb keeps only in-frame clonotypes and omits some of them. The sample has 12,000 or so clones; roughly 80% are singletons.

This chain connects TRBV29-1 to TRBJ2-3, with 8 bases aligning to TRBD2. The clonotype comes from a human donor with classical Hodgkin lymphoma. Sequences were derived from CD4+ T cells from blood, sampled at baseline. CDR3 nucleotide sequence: TGCAGCGTTGTGGGGACTAGGGGCACAGATACGCAGTATTTT. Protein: CSVVGTRGTDTQYF.